The 29 T cell receptor beta chains reported below all come from one sample, sequenced in a study of cytotoxic CD8 clonotypes in ibrutinib-treated CLL. Assay used: immunoSEQ multiplex PCR; TCRdb lists only in-frame clones, some missing. The table lists roughly 170,000 clones, roughly four fifths of them singletons. The sample in question was PBMCs, obtained after 24 months of ibrutinib treatment. These receptor sequences come from a human donor with chronic lymphocytic leukemia.

CDR3 protein: CASSYDGGGSPEQYF. The DNA of the CDR3 is TGTGCCAGCAGTTACGACGGGGGAGGGTCCCCCGAGCAGTACTTC. V and J are TRBV6-6 and TRBJ2-7, with 7 bases identical to TRBD2. The CDR3 contains 15 residues. Losses at the gene ends were 2 bases for V and 6 bases for J; bases not matched to a gene: 10. Germline CDR1 MNHNY, CDR2 SVGAGI (reference sequence).

The V and J genes are TRBV7-2 and TRBJ2-5; D gene unclear. This CDR3 comprises 14 residues. The germline V gene encodes CDR1 SGHTA and CDR2 FQGNSA. Trimming left V 2 bases short and J 2 bases short, with 9 bases between. The CDR3 sequence is CASSLRPEQETQYF. DNA for the CDR3: TGTGCCAGCAGCTTACGTCCCGAACAAGAGACCCAGTACTTC. The whole variable domain, filled in from reference TRBV7-2 and TRBJ2-5, reads GAGVSQSPSNKVTEKGKDVELRCDPISGHTALYWYRQSLGQGLEFLIYFQGNSAPDKSGLPSDRFSAERTGGSVSTLTIQRTQQEDSAVYLCASSLRPEQETQYFGPGTRLLVL.

There are a few counts of this clone. This chain joins TRBV4-1 and TRBJ2-1, with D possibly being TRBD1 (6 bases). Germline V gene sequence: CDR1 MGHRA, CDR2 YSYEKL. The CDR3 is 16 amino acids. The V end lost 8 bases, the J end lost 2 bases, and 19 bases lay between the germline ends. CDR3 DNA sequence: TGCGCCAGCGAGAGCACGAGCCCAGGGGCCTACAATGAGCAGTTCTTC. This codes for CASESTSPGAYNEQFF.

This clone was observed at least ten times. The chain uses TRBV2 and TRBJ1-5; 7 nucleotides align to TRBD1. Germline V gene lookup returns CDR1 SNHLY and CDR2 FYNNEI. The V segment lost 6 bases and the J segment 5 bases; nucleotides outside the gene matches: 10. The CDR3 contains 15 residues. The CDR3 DNA reads TGTGCCAGCAGACCCGGACAGGCTTCTCATCAGCCCCAGCATTTT. This sequence encodes CASRPGQASHQPQHF.

The V gene is TRBV18, the J gene TRBJ2-7; tentative D call: TRBD2 (5 bases). Germline lookup yields CDR1 KGHSH and CDR2 LQKENI. CDR3 length equals 14 residues. V lost 2 bases and J 2 bases, leaving 10 bases between the germline ends. Here the CDR3 reads CASSPRTGTYEQYF. The CDR3 DNA reads TGTGCCAGCTCACCAAGGACGGGAACCTACGAGCAGTACTTC.

V and J are TRBV5-1 and TRBJ2-5; 9 bases match TRBD2. This CDR3 contains 17 residues. Germline V gives CDR1 SGHRS, CDR2 YFSETQ. V lost 4 bases and J lost 1; bases outside the gene matches: 11. For the CDR3, the DNA is TGCGCCAGCAGCCGCGAAGGGCTAGCGGGGAGCCAAGAGACCCAGTACTTC. It is translated as CASSREGLAGSQETQYF. Variable domain in full (rest from reference TRBV5-1 and TRBJ2-5): KAGVTQTPRYLIKTRGQQVTLSCSPISGHRSVSWYQQTPGQGLQFLFEYFSETQRNKGNFPGRFSGRQFSNSRSEMNVSTLELGDSALYLCASSREGLAGSQETQYFGPGTRLLVL.

A single count supports this clone. Written as DNA, the CDR3 is TGTGCCAGCAGCTTTCCGGGACAGGGTTACGAGCAGTACTTC. It yields the protein CASSFPGQGYEQYF. The chain joins TRBV5-6 to TRBJ2-7, with 9 bases identical to TRBD1. Germline V gives CDR1 SGHDT, CDR2 YYEEEE. The CDR3 is made up of 14 amino acids. Losses at the gene ends were 2 bases for V and 4 bases for J; bases not matched to a gene: 4. Combining the CDR3 with reference TRBV5-6 and TRBJ2-7 gives the whole variable domain DAGVTQSPTHLIKTRGQQVTLRCSPKSGHDTVSWYQQALGQGPQFIFQYYEEEERQRGNFPDRFSGHQFPNYSSELNVNALLLGDSALYLCASSFPGQGYEQYFGPGTRLTVT.

The genes are TRBV28 and TRBJ2-1; 8 bases map to TRBD2. This CDR3 has 16 amino acids. Germline V gene data show CDR1 as MDHEN and CDR2 as SYDVKM. After removal of 3 bases from V and 7 bases from J, the junction contained 11 bases not matched to a gene. As DNA, the CDR3 is TGTGCCAGCAGTTTGGTGTCGGGGGGGATCATGAATGAGCAGTTCTTC. Its translation is CASSLVSGGIMNEQFF.

This rearrangement joins TRBV7-2 to TRBJ2-1; D unresolved. There are 16 residues in the CDR3. Germline V gene data show CDR1 as SGHTA and CDR2 as FQGNSA. Trimming cost V 1 base and J 3 bases, with 13 bases left between them. CDR3: CASSLEAQFLYNEQFF. The CDR3 coding sequence is TGTGCCAGCAGCTTAGAAGCGCAGTTCCTCTACAATGAGCAGTTCTTC.

The DNA for the CDR3 is TGTGCCAGCAGTGTTAGCGGGAGAGGGTGGGACGAGCAGTACTTC. It translates to CASSVSGRGWDEQYF. The chain carries TRBV6-1 and TRBJ2-7; 9 bases fit TRBD2. Germline CDR1 reads MNHNS; CDR2 reads SASEGT. The CDR3 runs 15 residues. The ends lost 4 bases at V and 5 bases at J; junction bases unmatched: 9.

The chain combines TRBV12-5 with TRBJ1-5; D remains unclear. Germline V lookup: CDR1 LGHNT, CDR2 FRNRAP. Trimming removed 5 bases at V and 0 bases at J, with 11 bases between. The CDR3 is 15 amino acids. The CDR3 coding sequence is TGTGCTAGTGGTCAGACAAGTTATAGCAATCAGCCCCAGCATTTT. Its translation is CASGQTSYSNQPQHF.

The rearrangement joins TRBV5-1 to TRBJ1-4, with unresolved D. The germline V and J ends were trimmed by 0 bases and 2 bases, with 2 bases remaining between them. Per the germline V gene, CDR1 is SGHRS and CDR2 is YFSETQ. This CDR3 region has 13 residues. CDR3: CASSLGTNEKLFF. CDR3 bases: TGCGCCAGCAGCTTGGGGACTAATGAAAAACTGTTTTTT.

The CDR3 nucleotides are TGTGCCTGGAGTCGGGACCCCTTGGAAAATCAGCCCCAGCATTTT. Its protein product is CAWSRDPLENQPQHF. The chain links TRBV30 to TRBJ1-5; weak D call: TRBD1 (5 bases). V lost 2 bases, J lost 4 bases, and 15 bases lay in between. The CDR3 has 15 amino acids. CDR1 and CDR2 (germline): GTSNPN, SVGIG (reference sequence).

The rearrangement links TRBV15 to TRBJ2-5; D perhaps matches TRBD2 (5 bases). Trimming left V 0 bases short and J 4 bases short, with 9 bases between. The CDR3 has 14 residues. Per the germline V gene, CDR1 is LNHNV and CDR2 is YYDKDF (reference sequence). The CDR3 reads CATSRDRAGETQYF. DNA of the CDR3: TGTGCCACCAGCAGAGATCGGGCGGGAGAGACCCAGTACTTC.

This clone is termed medium-sized (0.01 to 0.1%). The CDR3, as DNA: TGTGCCAGCAGGTTATCTGGGGAGCTGTTTTTT. Its translation: CASRLSGELFF. The V and J genes are TRBV11-1 and TRBJ2-2; no clear D. V was cut by 6 bases and J by 8 bases, with 7 bases left in between. The CDR3 consists of 11 residues. CDR1 and CDR2 (germline): SGHAT, FQDESV (reference sequence).

In its sample, this clone was seen once. The DNA of the CDR3 is TGTGCCAGCACCCAGGGGGTTGATCTAGCGGGAGTCAATGAGCAGTTCTTC. Amino acid sequence: CASTQGVDLAGVNEQFF. The rearrangement joins TRBV7-3 to TRBJ2-1; 10 bases agree with TRBD2. With 7 bases clipped from V and 6 bases from J, the junction kept 15 bases outside the gene matches. The CDR3 is 17 amino acids. Germline-derived CDR1 and CDR2 are SGHTA and FQGTGA.

The CDR3 here is CASSIFARQGDQPQHF. The CDR3 DNA reads as TGTGCCAGTAGTATCTTTGCCCGGCAGGGCGATCAGCCCCAGCATTTT. The chain couples TRBV19 to TRBJ1-5; possible D gene TRBD1, 5 bases. V was shortened by 3 bases and J by 5 bases, with 17 bases between the two germline ends. The CDR3 consists of 16 residues. Germline values: CDR1 LNHDA, CDR2 SQIVND (reference sequence).

The J gene is TRBJ1-3, the V gene TRBV5-6; tentative D call: TRBD1 (6 bases). Germline V gene lookup returns CDR1 SGHDT and CDR2 YYEEEE. This CDR3 is 15 amino acids long. Deletions cut 1 base from V and 7 bases from J, with 15 bases between. CDR3 region: CASSLWGAIRNTIYF. CDR3 in DNA: TGTGCCAGCAGCTTGTGGGGGGCAATTCGGAACACCATATATTTT. Supplemented by reference TRBV5-6 and TRBJ1-3, the full variable domain reads DAGVTQSPTHLIKTRGQQVTLRCSPKSGHDTVSWYQQALGQGPQFIFQYYEEEERQRGNFPDRFSGHQFPNYSSELNVNALLLGDSALYLCASSLWGAIRNTIYFGEGSWLTVV.

V is TRBV7-9 and J is TRBJ1-1; D is undetermined. Between the trimmed V and J ends, which lost 3 bases and 3 bases, there was a span of 8 bases. This CDR3 is 13 amino acids long. Germline-derived CDR1 and CDR2 are SEHNR and FQNEAQ (reference sequence). The CDR3 bases are TGTGCCAGCAGCTTGGACGGCTACACTGAAGCTTTCTTT. As protein: CASSLDGYTEAFF.

The J gene is TRBJ1-4, the V gene TRBV18; tentatively, D is TRBD1 (6 bases). The CDR3 has 15 residues. Per germline, CDR1 KGHSH and CDR2 LQKENI. V was shortened by 3 bases and J by 4 bases, with 12 bases between the two germline ends. CDR3 DNA sequence: TGTGCCAGCTCACCGGAAGGGGGAAATAATGAAAAACTGTTTTTT. It is translated as CASSPEGGNNEKLFF.

V and J are TRBV18 and TRBJ2-1; 7 nucleotides align to TRBD2. Losses at the gene ends were 4 bases for V and 5 bases for J; bases not matched to a gene: 5. The CDR3 sequence is 14 residues long. Germline V gene lookup returns CDR1 KGHSH and CDR2 LQKENI. The CDR3 sequence: CASSLRDYDNEQFF. In nucleotides, the CDR3 is TGTGCCAGCTCACTCCGGGACTACGACAATGAGCAGTTCTTC.

The chain employs TRBV4-1 and TRBJ2-7; 7 nucleotides align to TRBD1. CDR1 and CDR2 (germline): MGHRA, YSYEKL. The ends lost 4 bases at V and 6 bases at J; junction bases unmatched: 15. The CDR3 is 16 amino acids. CDR3 DNA sequence: TGCGCCAGCAGCCCAATAGGACGACAGGGCAATAGCGAGCAGTACTTC. Residues: CASSPIGRQGNSEQYF.

A few counts support this clone. The chain joins TRBV14 to TRBJ2-5; possible D gene TRBD2, 6 bases. Trimming took 0 bases from V and 0 from J, leaving 8 bases between them. CDR1 and CDR2 from the germline V gene are SGHDN and FVKESK. The length of the CDR3 is 15 residues. The CDR3 is CASSQDGGYQETQYF. The DNA of the CDR3 is TGTGCCAGCAGCCAAGATGGGGGGTACCAAGAGACCCAGTACTTC. Filled out from reference TRBV14 and TRBJ2-5, the complete variable domain reads EAGVTQFPSHSVIEKGQTVTLRCDPISGHDNLYWYRRVMGKEIKFLLHFVKESKQDESGMPNNRFLAERTGGTYSTLKVQPAELEDSGVYFCASSQDGGYQETQYFGPGTRLLVL.

V gene TRBV19 combines with J gene TRBJ1-3; 8 bases fit TRBD1. V lost 5 bases to trimming and J lost 0 bases; unmatched junction nucleotides: 3. Germline V gene sequence: CDR1 LNHDA, CDR2 SQIVND (reference sequence). CDR3 length: 15 residues. The CDR3: CASSSDRGSGNTIYF. CDR3 nucleotide sequence: TGTGCCAGTAGTTCAGACAGGGGCTCTGGAAACACCATATATTTT.

This clone was observed a few times. The V and J genes are TRBV7-2 and TRBJ2-7; tentative D call: TRBD2 (5 bases). Germline CDR1 SGHTA, CDR2 FQGNSA. The CDR3 has 14 amino acids. V lost 2 bases and J 3 bases, leaving 11 bases between the germline ends. The CDR3 loop reads CASSLLGARYEQYF. The CDR3 DNA reads TGTGCCAGCAGCTTATTGGGAGCTCGCTACGAGCAGTACTTC.

V gene TRBV4-3 combines with J gene TRBJ2-3; D gene uncertain. In germline, CDR1 is LGHNA, CDR2 YSLEER. Trimming cost V 5 bases and J 1 base, with 13 bases left between them. The CDR3 runs 15 residues. The CDR3 DNA reads TGCGCCAGCAGCGAACAGCGAAGTCGCACAGATACGCAGTATTTT. As protein: CASSEQRSRTDTQYF.

The rearrangement joins TRBV19 to TRBJ1-1; no clear D gene. Germline values: CDR1 LNHDA, CDR2 SQIVND (reference sequence). Trimming stripped 0 bases from V and 0 bases from J, with 8 bases between. The CDR3 is 15 amino acids. CDR3 bases: TGTGCCAGTAGTATAGAGGGTAGGGTGAACACTGAAGCTTTCTTT. This sequence encodes CASSIEGRVNTEAFF.

The CDR3 DNA follows: TGTGCCAGCAGCTTGGTTTCGGGCTCCTACAATGAGCAGTTCTTC. Protein: CASSLVSGSYNEQFF. The genes are TRBV5-5 and TRBJ2-1, with no clear D. Germline-derived CDR1 and CDR2 are SGHKS and YYEKEE (reference sequence). V lost 0 bases and J 0 bases, leaving 7 bases between the germline ends. This CDR3 contains 15 residues.

The chain carries TRBV30 and TRBJ2-7; the match to TRBD2 covers 7 bases. Germline V gene data show CDR1 as GTSNPN and CDR2 as SVGIG (reference sequence). V trimming: 0 bases; J trimming: 3 bases; junction bases outside the gene matches: 5. The CDR3 length is 14 residues. CDR3 amino acids: CAWSVGGALYEQYF. CDR3 DNA: TGTGCCTGGAGTGTGGGAGGGGCGCTCTACGAGCAGTACTTC.